This passage covers 8 T cell receptor beta chains from one sample sequenced in a study of blood T cell repertoires in COVID-19. Using immunoSEQ multiplex PCR, the repertoire was profiled, and TCRdb retains in-frame clones only, with some absent. The top ten hold 1.3% of the sample, which has 210,000 or so clones, more than 80% seen once. The sample consisted of peripheral blood. These receptors all come from a woman aged 25 to 45 with COVID-19, enrolled during active disease.

This clone was observed once. The genes are TRBV30 and TRBJ1-1, with no clear D. Looked up from germline, CDR1 is GTSNPN and CDR2 is SVGIG (reference sequence). The V end lost 0 bases, the J end lost 5 bases, and 13 bases lay between the germline ends. The CDR3 consists of 14 residues. The CDR3 DNA is TGTGCCTGGAGTGTACCTGAAGTGAGAACTGAAGCTTTCTTT. It yields the protein CAWSVPEVRTEAFF.

V usage is TRBV7-2 and J usage is TRBJ1-2, with D perhaps matching TRBD1 (5 bases). The length of the CDR3 is 13 residues. V dropped 3 bases and J dropped 6 bases, with 11 bases sitting between them. Germline lookup yields CDR1 SGHTA and CDR2 FQGNSA. The DNA of the CDR3 is TGTGCCAGCAGCTTGGGGGGAGGAAATGGCTACACCTTC. Translating gives CASSLGGGNGYTF.

The chain recombines TRBV7-9 with TRBJ1-1; tentative D call: TRBD1 (6 bases). CDR1 is SEHNR and CDR2 is FQNEAQ in the germline V gene (reference sequence). The germline V and J ends were trimmed by 4 bases and 4 bases, with 10 bases remaining between them. The CDR3 spans 13 residues. CDR3 coding DNA: TGTGCCAGCAGCTCCAAACAGGGCACTGAAGCTTTCTTT. Protein product: CASSSKQGTEAFF.

The chain is built from TRBV2 and TRBJ2-3; D call uncertain. CDR3 length equals 13 residues. The V and J ends lost 5 bases and 5 bases respectively, with 11 bases between them. Germline CDR1 and CDR2: SNHLY and FYNNEI. The CDR3 DNA is TGTGCCAGCAGTCGATACCCCGGAGATACGCAGTATTTT. This translates into CASSRYPGDTQYF.

The J gene is TRBJ2-1, the V gene TRBV7-3; 10 positions match TRBD2. V shed 1 base and J 4 bases; nucleotides not matched to a gene: 25. CDR1 is SGHTA and CDR2 is FQGTGA in the germline V gene. The CDR3 has 23 amino acids. As DNA, the CDR3 is TGTGCCAGCAGCTTAAAGGTGGTTTTTTTCCGACTAGCGGGCTATTCCGGTTACAATGAGCAGTTCTTC. This codes for CASSLKVVFFRLAGYSGYNEQFF. The full variable domain, its missing parts supplied by reference TRBV7-3 and TRBJ2-1, is GAGVSQTPSNKVTEKGKYVELRCDPISGHTALYWYRQSLGQGPEFLIYFQGTGAADDSGLPNDRFFAVRPEGSVSTLKIQRTERGDSAVYLCASSLKVVFFRLAGYSGYNEQFFGPGTRLTVL.

The chain uses TRBV30 and TRBJ1-5, with TRBD1 matching 7 bases. The CDR3 is 15 amino acids. The germline V gene has CDR1 GTSNPN and CDR2 SVGIG (reference sequence). V shed 3 bases, J shed 0 bases, and the junction held 5 bases outside the gene matches. The CDR3 here is CAWSGHRGSNQPQHF. DNA of the CDR3: TGTGCCTGGAGCGGTCACAGGGGTAGCAATCAGCCCCAGCATTTT. The whole variable domain, filled in from reference TRBV30 and TRBJ1-5, reads SQTIHQWPATLVQPVGSPLSLECTVEGTSNPNLYWYRQAAGRGLQLLFYSVGIGQISSEVPQNLSASRPQDRQFILSSKKLLLSDSGFYLCAWSGHRGSNQPQHFGDGTRLSIL.

The V and J genes are TRBV7-2 and TRBJ2-3; TRBD2 agrees at 11 bases. Trimming removed 1 base from V and 6 bases from J; junction bases left unmatched: 3. The CDR3 is made up of 15 amino acids. Germline values: CDR1 SGHTA, CDR2 FQGNSA. Here the CDR3 reads CASSLVPSGGDTQYF. The CDR3 DNA sequence: TGTGCCAGCAGCTTAGTTCCTAGCGGGGGGGATACGCAGTATTTT.

The chain combines TRBV13 with TRBJ1-1; D remains ambiguous. Germline values: CDR1 PRHDT, CDR2 FYEKMQ (reference sequence). V lost 1 base and J 5 bases, leaving 5 bases between the germline ends. CDR3 length: 12 amino acids. DNA of the CDR3: TGTGCCAGCAGCTTAGTGAGGACTGAAGCTTTCTTT. This encodes CASSLVRTEAFF. Variable domain in full (rest from reference TRBV13 and TRBJ1-1): AAGVIQSPRHLIKEKRETATLKCYPIPRHDTVYWYQQGPGQDPQFLISFYEKMQSDKGSIPDRFSAQQFSDYHSELNMSSLELGDSALYFCASSLVRTEAFFGQGTRLTVV.